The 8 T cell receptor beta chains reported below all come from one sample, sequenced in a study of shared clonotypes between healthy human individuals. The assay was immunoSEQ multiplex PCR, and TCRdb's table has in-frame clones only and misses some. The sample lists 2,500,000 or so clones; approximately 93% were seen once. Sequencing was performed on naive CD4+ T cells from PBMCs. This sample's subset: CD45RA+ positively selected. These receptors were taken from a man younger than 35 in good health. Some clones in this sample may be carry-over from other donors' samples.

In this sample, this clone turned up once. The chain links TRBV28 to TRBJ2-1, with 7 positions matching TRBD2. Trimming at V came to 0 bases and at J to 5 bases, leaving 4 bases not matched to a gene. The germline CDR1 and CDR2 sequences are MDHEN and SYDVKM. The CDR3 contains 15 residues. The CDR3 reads CASSLWASGDNEQFF. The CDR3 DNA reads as TGTGCCAGCAGTTTATGGGCTAGCGGAGACAATGAGCAGTTCTTC.

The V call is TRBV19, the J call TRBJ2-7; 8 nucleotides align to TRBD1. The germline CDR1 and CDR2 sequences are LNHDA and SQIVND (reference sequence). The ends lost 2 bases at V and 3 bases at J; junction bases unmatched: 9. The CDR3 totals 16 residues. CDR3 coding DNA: TGTGCCAGTAGTATATCGCCCGGGACAGGCGACTACGAGCAGTACTTC. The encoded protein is CASSISPGTGDYEQYF. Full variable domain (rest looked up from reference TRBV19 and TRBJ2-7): DGGITQSPKYLFRKEGQNVTLSCEQNLNHDAMYWYRQDPGQGLRLIYYSQIVNDFQKGDIAEGYSVSREKKESFPLTVTSAQKNPTAFYLCASSISPGTGDYEQYFGPGTRLTVT.

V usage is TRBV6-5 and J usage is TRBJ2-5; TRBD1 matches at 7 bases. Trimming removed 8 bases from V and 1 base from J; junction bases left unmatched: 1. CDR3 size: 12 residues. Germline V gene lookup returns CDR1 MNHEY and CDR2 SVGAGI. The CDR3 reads CASGTVQETQYF. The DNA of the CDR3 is TGTGCCAGCGGGACAGTCCAAGAGACCCAGTACTTC.

CDR3: CASSRLGQNTEAFF. CDR3 sequence (DNA): TGTGCCAGCAGCCGATTGGGGCAGAACACTGAAGCTTTCTTT. The rearrangement uses TRBV6-5 and TRBJ1-1, with a tentative D call TRBD1 (5 bases). Trimming took off 6 bases at V and 1 base at J, with 12 bases between the two ends. Germline loops: CDR1 MNHEY, CDR2 SVGAGI. This CDR3 spans 14 amino acids.

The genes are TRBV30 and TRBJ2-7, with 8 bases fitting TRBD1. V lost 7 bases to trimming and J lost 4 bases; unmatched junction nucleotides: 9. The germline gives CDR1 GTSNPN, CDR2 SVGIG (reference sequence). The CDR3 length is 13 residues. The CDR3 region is CASPPDREYEQYF. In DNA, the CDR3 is TGTGCCTCCCCGCCGGACAGGGAGTACGAGCAGTACTTC. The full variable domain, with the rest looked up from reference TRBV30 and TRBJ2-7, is SQTIHQWPATLVQPVGSPLSLECTVEGTSNPNLYWYRQAAGRGLQLLFYSVGIGQISSEVPQNLSASRPQDRQFILSSKKLLLSDSGFYLCASPPDREYEQYFGPGTRLTVT.

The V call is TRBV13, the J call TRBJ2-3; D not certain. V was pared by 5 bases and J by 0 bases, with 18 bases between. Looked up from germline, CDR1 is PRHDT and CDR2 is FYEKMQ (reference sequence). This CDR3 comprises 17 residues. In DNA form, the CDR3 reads TGTGCCAGCAGCCGGACGTCCTACTTGGAGAGCACAGATACGCAGTATTTT. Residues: CASSRTSYLESTDTQYF.

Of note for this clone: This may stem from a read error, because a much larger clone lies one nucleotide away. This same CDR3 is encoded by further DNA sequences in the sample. In nucleotides, the CDR3 is TGCGCCAGCAGTCCGGACAGGGCGAACACTGAAGCTTTCTTT. It is translated as CASSPDRANTEAFF. The chain combines TRBV5-1 with TRBJ1-1; 8 bases are shared with TRBD1. The CDR3 consists of 14 residues. Germline V CDR1 and CDR2: SGHRS, YFSETQ. J was trimmed by 1 base and V by 5 bases; bases with no gene match: 4.

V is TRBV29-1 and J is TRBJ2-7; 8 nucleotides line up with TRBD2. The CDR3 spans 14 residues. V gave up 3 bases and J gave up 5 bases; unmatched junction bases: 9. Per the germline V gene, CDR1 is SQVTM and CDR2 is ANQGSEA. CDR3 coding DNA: TGCAGCGTTGACCTCTCGGGGGGGGGCGACGAGCAGTACTTC. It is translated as CSVDLSGGGDEQYF.